This T cell receptor beta chain is drawn from a study of CD8+ T cells in alopecia areata. Study conclusions and caveats: Researchers reported that TCR sharing among patients proved less clear than in mice, possibly HLA-linked.

As for treatment: oral pan-JAK inhibitor, 5-10 mg twice daily. The ends were cut back, 0 bases at V and 8 bases at J, with 9 bases in the middle. This CDR3 has 13 residues. CDR1 and CDR2 from the germline V gene are LNHNV and YYDKDF (reference sequence). Reverse transcription of extracted RNA yielded cDNA, which provided the sequencing template. The data were produced by immunoSEQ multiplex PCR, yet TCRdb's version contains in-frame clones alone and is incomplete. The repertoire includes 100,000 to 150,000 clones, over 60% of them detected once, and around 5.7% sits in the top ten. For this clone: Its cognate antigen is unknown.

V and J are TRBV15 and TRBJ2-3; no clear D gene. The clonotype was recovered from a human donor with alopecia areata. Source: CD4+ T cells sorted from blood, taken at week 4, from a patient treated with tofacitinib. The CDR3 spells CATSRDPPGTQYF. CDR3 in DNA: TGTGCCACCAGCAGAGATCCTCCCGGTACGCAGTATTTT.